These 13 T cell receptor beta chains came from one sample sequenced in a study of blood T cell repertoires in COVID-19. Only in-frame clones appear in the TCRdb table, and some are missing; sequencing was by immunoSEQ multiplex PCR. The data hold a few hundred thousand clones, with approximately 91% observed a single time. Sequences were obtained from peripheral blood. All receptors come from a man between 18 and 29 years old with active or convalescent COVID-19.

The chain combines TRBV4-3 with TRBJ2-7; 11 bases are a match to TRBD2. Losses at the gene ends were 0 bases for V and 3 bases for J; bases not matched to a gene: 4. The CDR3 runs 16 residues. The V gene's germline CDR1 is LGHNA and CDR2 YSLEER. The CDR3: CASSQDSGGARYEQYF. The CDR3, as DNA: TGCGCCAGCAGCCAAGATAGCGGGGGGGCCCGCTACGAGCAGTACTTC.

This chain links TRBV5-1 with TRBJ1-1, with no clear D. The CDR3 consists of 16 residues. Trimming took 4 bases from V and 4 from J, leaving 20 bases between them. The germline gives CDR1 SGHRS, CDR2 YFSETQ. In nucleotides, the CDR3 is TGCGCCAGCAGCCTAACGTCGCCAGGCGGGCGCACTGAAGCTTTCTTT. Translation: CASSLTSPGGRTEAFF.

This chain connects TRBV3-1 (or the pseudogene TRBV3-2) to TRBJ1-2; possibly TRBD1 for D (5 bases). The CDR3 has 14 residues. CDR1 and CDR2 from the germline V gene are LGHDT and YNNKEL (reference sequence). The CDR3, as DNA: TGTGCAGCCGCAGGGTCTCTTTTTGACTATGGCTACACCTTC. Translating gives CAAAGSLFDYGYTF.

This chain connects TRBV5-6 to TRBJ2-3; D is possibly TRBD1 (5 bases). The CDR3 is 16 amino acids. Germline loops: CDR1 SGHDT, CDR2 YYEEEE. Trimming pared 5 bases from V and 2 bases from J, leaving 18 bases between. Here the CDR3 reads CASSGAGWTLTDTQYF. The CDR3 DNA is TGTGCCAGCAGTGGGGCAGGTTGGACGCTCACAGATACGCAGTATTTT.

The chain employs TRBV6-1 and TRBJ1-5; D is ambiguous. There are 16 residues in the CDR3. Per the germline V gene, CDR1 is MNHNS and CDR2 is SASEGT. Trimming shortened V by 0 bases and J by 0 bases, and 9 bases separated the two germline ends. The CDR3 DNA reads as TGTGCCAGCAGTGAAGCGATGAGTTATAGCAATCAGCCCCAGCATTTT. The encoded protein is CASSEAMSYSNQPQHF.

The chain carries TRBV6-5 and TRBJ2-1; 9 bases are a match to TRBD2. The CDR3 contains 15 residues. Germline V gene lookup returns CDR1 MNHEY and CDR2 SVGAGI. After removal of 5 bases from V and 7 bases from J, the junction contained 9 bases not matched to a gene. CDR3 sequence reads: CASSKSGGKWNEQFF. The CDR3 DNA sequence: TGTGCCAGCAGTAAAAGCGGGGGGAAATGGAATGAGCAGTTCTTC.

This CDR3 reads CASSRDRGHYGYTF. CDR3 coding DNA: TGTGCCAGCAGTAGGGACAGGGGTCACTATGGCTACACCTTC. This chain connects TRBV27 to TRBJ1-2; 10 nucleotides agree with TRBD1. V lost 5 bases to trimming and J lost 3 bases; unmatched junction nucleotides: 3. Germline V gene sequence: CDR1 MNHEY, CDR2 SMNVEV (reference sequence). The CDR3 is 14 amino acids.

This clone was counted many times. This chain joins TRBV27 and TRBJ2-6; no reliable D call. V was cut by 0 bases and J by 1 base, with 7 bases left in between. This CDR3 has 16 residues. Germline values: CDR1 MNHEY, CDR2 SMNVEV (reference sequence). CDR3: CASSLSPGSGANVLTF. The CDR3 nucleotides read TGTGCCAGCAGTTTATCCCCGGGTTCTGGGGCCAACGTCCTGACTTTC.

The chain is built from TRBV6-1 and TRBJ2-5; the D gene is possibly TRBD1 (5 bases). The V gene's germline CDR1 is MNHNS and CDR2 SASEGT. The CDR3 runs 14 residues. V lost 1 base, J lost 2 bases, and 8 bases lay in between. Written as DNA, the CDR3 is TGTGCCAGCAGTGAAGGGGGCTGGCAAGAGACCCAGTACTTC. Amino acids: CASSEGGWQETQYF.

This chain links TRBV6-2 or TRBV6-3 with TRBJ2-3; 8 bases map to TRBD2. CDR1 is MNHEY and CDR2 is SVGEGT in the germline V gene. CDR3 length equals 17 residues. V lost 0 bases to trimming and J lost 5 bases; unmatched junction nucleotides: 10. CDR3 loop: CASSYSRLAGLIDTQYF. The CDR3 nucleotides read TGTGCCAGCAGTTACTCTAGGCTAGCGGGCTTAATAGATACGCAGTATTTT.

For the CDR3, the DNA is TGTGCCAGCAGTGACTTCGGCGGGGGGGCCGCCAATGAGCAGTTCTTC. Amino acids: CASSDFGGGAANEQFF. The V and J genes are TRBV6-4 and TRBJ2-1; TRBD2 agrees at 9 bases. The germline CDR1 and CDR2 sequences are MRHNA and SNTAGT. The V segment lost 1 base and the J segment 6 bases; nucleotides outside the gene matches: 7. This CDR3 is built from 16 residues.

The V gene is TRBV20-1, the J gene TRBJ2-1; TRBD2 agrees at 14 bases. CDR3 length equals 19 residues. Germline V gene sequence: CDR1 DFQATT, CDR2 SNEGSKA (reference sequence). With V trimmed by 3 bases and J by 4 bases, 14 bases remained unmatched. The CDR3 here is CSASLTSGGERSIYNEQFF. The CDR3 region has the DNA TGCAGTGCTAGTCTGACTAGCGGGGGGGAAAGGAGTATATACAATGAGCAGTTCTTC.

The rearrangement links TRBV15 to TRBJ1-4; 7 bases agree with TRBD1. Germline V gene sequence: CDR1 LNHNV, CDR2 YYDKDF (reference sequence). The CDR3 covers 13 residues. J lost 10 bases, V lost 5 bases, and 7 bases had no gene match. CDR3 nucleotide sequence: TGTGCCACCAGCCCCGACAGGGATGGAAAACTGTTTTTT. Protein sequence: CATSPDRDGKLFF.